One sample yielded the 6 T cell receptor beta chains listed below, sequenced in a study of neurological immune-mediated disorders. Each CDR3 protein gets one entry after TCRdb re-called the 5' RACE reads with MiXCR. In the table there are about 59,000 distinct CDR3 sequences, about 13% of which are singletons. Material: PBMCs. Receptors originate from a woman aged 55 to 70 with HTLV-1-associated myelopathy (HAM/TSP).

This clonotype has more than one count but fewer than ten. This chain connects TRBV5-5 to TRBJ1-4; D not certain. The CDR3 runs 15 residues. V lost 4 bases to trimming and J lost 0 bases, with 10 bases between them. Germline assignment: CDR1 SGHKS and CDR2 YYEKEE (reference sequence). Here the CDR3 reads CASSQRLTTNEKLFF. CDR3 in DNA: TGTGCCAGCAGCCAACGGTTAACAACTAATGAAAAACTGTTTTTT.

This clonotype was recorded many times. The chain recombines TRBV29-1 with TRBJ2-1, with 8 positions matching TRBD2. The J segment lost 6 bases and the V segment lost 1 base, leaving 11 bases of the junction unmatched. The CDR3 contains 16 residues. Germline lookup yields CDR1 SQVTM and CDR2 ANQGSEA. The CDR3 coding sequence is TGCAGCGTTGAAGCCTCCATAGGGACTAGTATCAATGAGCAGTTCTTC. This gives the protein CSVEASIGTSINEQFF.

The chain links TRBV12-3 or TRBV12-4 to TRBJ2-1, with 13 bases matching TRBD2. Trimming at V came to 3 bases and at J to 7 bases, leaving 6 bases not matched to a gene. CDR3 length equals 16 residues. The CDR3 region is CASSFGTSGMVNEQFF. The DNA of the CDR3 is TGTGCCAGCAGTTTCGGGACTAGCGGGATGGTTAATGAGCAGTTCTTC.

This clonotype showed up just a few times. This chain links TRBV6-2 or TRBV6-3 with TRBJ2-2; the D is unclear. CDR3 length: 15 residues. Germline CDR1 is MNHEY and CDR2 is SVGEGT. The V gene lost 3 bases and the J gene lost 2 bases, with 10 bases spanning the gap. This CDR3 reads CASSYHSINTGELFF. CDR3 nucleotides: TGTGCCAGCAGTTATCACAGTATTAACACCGGGGAGCTGTTTTTT.

This clonotype came up many times. CDR3 in DNA: TGCGCCAGCAGCCGATCGGGACAGGCCCTCGGTCACTACACCTTC. Translated: CASSRSGQALGHYTF. This chain uses TRBV5-1 with TRBJ1-2, with 8 bases identical to TRBD1. Unmatched junction bases numbered 15, after V lost 4 bases and J lost 10 bases. The CDR3 consists of 15 residues. Germline assignment: CDR1 SGHRS and CDR2 YFSETQ.

This clonotype came up many times. The rearrangement links TRBV5-1 to TRBJ1-1; D is ambiguous. This CDR3 has 14 amino acids. Germline V CDR1 and CDR2: SGHRS, YFSETQ. V was cut by 2 bases and J by 1 base, with 9 bases left in between. CDR3 sequence: CASSFDGTNTEAFF. In DNA, the CDR3 is TGCGCCAGCAGCTTCGACGGAACGAACACTGAAGCTTTCTTT.